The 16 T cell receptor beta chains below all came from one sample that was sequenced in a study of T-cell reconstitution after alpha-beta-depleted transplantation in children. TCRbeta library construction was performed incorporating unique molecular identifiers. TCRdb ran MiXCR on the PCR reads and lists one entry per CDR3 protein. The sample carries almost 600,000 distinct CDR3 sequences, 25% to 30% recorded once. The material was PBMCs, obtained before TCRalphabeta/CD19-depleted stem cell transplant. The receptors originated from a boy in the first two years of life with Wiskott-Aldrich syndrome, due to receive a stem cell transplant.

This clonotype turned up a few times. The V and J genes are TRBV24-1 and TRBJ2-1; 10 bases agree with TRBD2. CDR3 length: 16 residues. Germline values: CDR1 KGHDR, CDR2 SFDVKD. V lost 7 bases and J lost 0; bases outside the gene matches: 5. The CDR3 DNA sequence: TGTGCCACCAGCTCTAGCGGGAGCGCCTCCTACAATGAGCAGTTCTTC. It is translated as CATSSSGSASYNEQFF.

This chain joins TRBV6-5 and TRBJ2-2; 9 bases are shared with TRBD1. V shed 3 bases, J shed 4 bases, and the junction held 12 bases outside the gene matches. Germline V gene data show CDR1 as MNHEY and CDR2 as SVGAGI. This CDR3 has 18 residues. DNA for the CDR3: TGTGCCAGCAGTTATAGGACCGGGACAGGGTTGGGCACCGGGGAGCTGTTTTTT. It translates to CASSYRTGTGLGTGELFF.

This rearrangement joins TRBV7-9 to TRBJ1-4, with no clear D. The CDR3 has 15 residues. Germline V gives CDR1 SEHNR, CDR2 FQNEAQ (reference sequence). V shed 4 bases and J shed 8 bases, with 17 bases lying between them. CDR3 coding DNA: TGTGCCAGCAGCTATCCCCCAAGTCTCGAGGAAAAACTGTTTTTT. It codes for CASSYPPSLEEKLFF.

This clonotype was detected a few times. This CDR3 is CASSLKSLPDTQYF. The CDR3 DNA reads TGCGCCAGCAGCTTGAAAAGCCTTCCAGATACGCAGTATTTT. The V gene is TRBV5-1, the J gene TRBJ2-3; no clear D. This CDR3 spans 14 amino acids. CDR1 is SGHRS, CDR2 YFSETQ, per germline. V lost 1 base to trimming and J lost 4 bases, with 10 bases between them.

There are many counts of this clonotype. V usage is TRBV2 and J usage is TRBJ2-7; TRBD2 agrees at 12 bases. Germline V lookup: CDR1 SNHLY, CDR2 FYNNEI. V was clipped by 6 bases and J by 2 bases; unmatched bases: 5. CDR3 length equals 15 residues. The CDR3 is CASSPTSGRAYEQYF. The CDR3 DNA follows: TGTGCCAGCAGCCCGACTAGCGGGAGAGCCTACGAGCAGTACTTC. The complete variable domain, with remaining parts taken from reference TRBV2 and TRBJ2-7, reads EPEVTQTPSHQVTQMGQEVILRCVPISNHLYFYWYRQILGQKVEFLVSFYNNEISEKSEIFDDQFSVERPDGSNFTLKIRSTKLEDSAMYFCASSPTSGRAYEQYFGPGTRLTVT.

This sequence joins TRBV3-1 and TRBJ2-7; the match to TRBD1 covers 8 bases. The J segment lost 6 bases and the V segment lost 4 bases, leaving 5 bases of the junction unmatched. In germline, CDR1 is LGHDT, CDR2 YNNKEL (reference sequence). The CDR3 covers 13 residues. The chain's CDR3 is CASSRDRGGEQYF. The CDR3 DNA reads TGTGCCAGCAGCCGAGACAGGGGTGGCGAGCAGTACTTC.

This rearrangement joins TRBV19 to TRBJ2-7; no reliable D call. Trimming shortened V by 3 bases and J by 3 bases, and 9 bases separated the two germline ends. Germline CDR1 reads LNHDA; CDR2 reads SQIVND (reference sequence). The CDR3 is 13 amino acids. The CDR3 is CASSIGNFYEQYF. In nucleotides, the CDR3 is TGTGCCAGTAGTATCGGCAATTTCTACGAGCAGTACTTC.

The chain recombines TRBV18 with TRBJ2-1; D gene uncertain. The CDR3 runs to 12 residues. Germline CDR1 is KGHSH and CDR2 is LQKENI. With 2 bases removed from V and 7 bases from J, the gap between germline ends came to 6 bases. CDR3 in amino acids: CASSPTQNEQFF. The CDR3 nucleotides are TGTGCCAGCTCACCAACGCAGAATGAGCAGTTCTTC.

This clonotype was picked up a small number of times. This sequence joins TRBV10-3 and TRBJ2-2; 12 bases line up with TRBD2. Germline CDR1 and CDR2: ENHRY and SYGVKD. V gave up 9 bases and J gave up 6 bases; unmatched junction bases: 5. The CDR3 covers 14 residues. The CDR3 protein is CAISGLAGPGELFF. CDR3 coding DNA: TGTGCCATTTCGGGACTAGCGGGTCCCGGGGAGCTGTTTTTT.

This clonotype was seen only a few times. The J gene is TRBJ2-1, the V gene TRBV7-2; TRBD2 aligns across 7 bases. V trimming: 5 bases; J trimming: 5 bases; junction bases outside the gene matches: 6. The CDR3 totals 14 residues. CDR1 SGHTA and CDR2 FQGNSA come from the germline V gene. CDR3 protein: CASSKAGLNNEQFF. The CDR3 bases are TGTGCCAGCAGCAAAGCGGGACTAAACAATGAGCAGTTCTTC.

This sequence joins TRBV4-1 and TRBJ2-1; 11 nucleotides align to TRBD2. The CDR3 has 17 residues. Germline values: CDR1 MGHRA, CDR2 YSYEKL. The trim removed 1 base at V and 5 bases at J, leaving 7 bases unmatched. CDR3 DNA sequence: TGCGCCAGCAGCCAAGGCCACCTGGGACTAGCGGACAATGAGCAGTTCTTC. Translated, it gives CASSQGHLGLADNEQFF.

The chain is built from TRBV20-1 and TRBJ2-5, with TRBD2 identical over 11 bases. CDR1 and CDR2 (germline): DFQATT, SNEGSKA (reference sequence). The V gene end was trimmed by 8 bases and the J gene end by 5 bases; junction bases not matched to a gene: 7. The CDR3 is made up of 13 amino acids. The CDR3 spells CSLAGGPGETQYF. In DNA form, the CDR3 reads TGCAGTTTAGCGGGAGGGCCGGGGGAGACCCAGTACTTC.

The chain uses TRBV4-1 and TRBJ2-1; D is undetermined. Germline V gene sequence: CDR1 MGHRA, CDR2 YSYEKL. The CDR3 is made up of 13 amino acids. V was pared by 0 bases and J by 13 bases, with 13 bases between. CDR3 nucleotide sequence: TGCGCCAGCAGCCAAGACTTCCAGATGGATCAGTTCTTC. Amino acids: CASSQDFQMDQFF.

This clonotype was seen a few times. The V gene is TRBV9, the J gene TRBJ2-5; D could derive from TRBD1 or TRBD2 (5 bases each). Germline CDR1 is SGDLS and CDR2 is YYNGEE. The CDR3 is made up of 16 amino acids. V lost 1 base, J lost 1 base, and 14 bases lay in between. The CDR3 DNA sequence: TGTGCCAGCAGCGTACATTCCGGGACCAGCCAAGAGACCCAGTACTTC. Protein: CASSVHSGTSQETQYF.

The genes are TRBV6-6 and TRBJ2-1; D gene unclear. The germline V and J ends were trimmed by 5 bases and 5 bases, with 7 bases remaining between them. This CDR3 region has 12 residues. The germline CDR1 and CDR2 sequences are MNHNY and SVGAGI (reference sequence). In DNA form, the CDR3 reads TGTGCCAGCAGTACTTCTAACAATGAGCAGTTCTTC. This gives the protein CASSTSNNEQFF.

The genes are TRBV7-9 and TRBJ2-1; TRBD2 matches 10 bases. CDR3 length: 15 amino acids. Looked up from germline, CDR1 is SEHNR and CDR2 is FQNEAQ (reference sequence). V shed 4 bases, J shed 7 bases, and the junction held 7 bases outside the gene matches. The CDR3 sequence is CASSSLIAGGNEQFF. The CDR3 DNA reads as TGTGCCAGCAGCTCCTTGATAGCGGGAGGTAATGAGCAGTTCTTC.